These T cell receptor beta chains were read from a single sample in a study of OX40 agonist ivuxolimab in advanced cancers. The method was immunoSEQ multiplex PCR; TCRdb's version includes in-frame clones alone and lacks a portion of them. Among 50,000 to 55,000 clones listed, more than 75% were seen once. Material: CD4+ or CD8+ T cells sorted from blood, obtained in a trial of the OX40 agonist ivuxolimab. These receptors originate from an adult with an advanced solid tumor such as melanoma, head and neck, liver or kidney cancer. The CDR3 runs from the conserved cysteine through the conserved F or W. Fields, in order: D gene, V gene, J gene, clone size, CDR3 protein, CDR3 DNA. D genes are given only for firm matches. The size of a clone is reported for some rows only, either as once, few or many, or as a class for expanded clones.

D gene: TRBD1
V gene: TRBV7-2
J gene: TRBJ1-6
clone size: NA
CDR3 protein: CASSSWTGRDSPLHF
CDR3 DNA: TGTGCCAGCAGCTCTTGGACAGGGCGGGATTCACCCCTCCACTTT

D gene: NA
V gene: TRBV15
J gene: TRBJ2-3
clone size: NA
CDR3 protein: CATSRDRWQGEDTQYF
CDR3 DNA: TGTGCCACCAGCAGAGATCGATGGCAGGGAGAAGATACGCAGTATTTT

D gene: TRBD1
V gene: TRBV19
J gene: TRBJ1-1
clone size: NA
CDR3 protein: CASSVQGRDTEAFF
CDR3 DNA: TGTGCCAGTAGTGTACAGGGGAGGGACACTGAAGCTTTCTTT

D gene: NA
V gene: TRBV18
J gene: TRBJ2-5
clone size: NA
CDR3 protein: CASSPGGPWETQYF
CDR3 DNA: TGTGCCAGCTCCCCCGGAGGGCCGTGGGAGACCCAGTACTTC

D gene: TRBD2
V gene: TRBV12-5
J gene: TRBJ2-1
clone size: NA
CDR3 protein: CASGLGQAGSNEQFF
CDR3 DNA: TGTGCTAGTGGTTTAGGACAAGCGGGAAGCAATGAGCAGTTCTTC

D gene: TRBD1
V gene: TRBV27
J gene: TRBJ1-5
clone size: NA
CDR3 protein: CATRQGHQPQHF
CDR3 DNA: TGTGCCACCAGACAGGGGCATCAGCCCCAGCATTTT

D gene: NA
V gene: TRBV18
J gene: TRBJ2-2
clone size: NA
CDR3 protein: CASSDLTKTGELFF
CDR3 DNA: TGTGCCAGCTCAGACCTTACGAAGACCGGGGAGCTGTTTTTT

D gene: NA
V gene: TRBV18
J gene: TRBJ1-4
clone size: medium-sized
CDR3 protein: CASSPQHNEKLFF
CDR3 DNA: TGTGCCAGCTCACCACAGCATAATGAAAAACTGTTTTTT

D gene: NA
V gene: TRBV30
J gene: TRBJ1-5
clone size: once
CDR3 protein: CAWSLRERDNQPQHF
CDR3 DNA: TGTGCCTGGAGTTTGAGGGAGAGGGACAATCAGCCCCAGCATTTT

D gene: NA
V gene: TRBV7-2
J gene: TRBJ2-3
clone size: NA
CDR3 protein: CASSLVTSAQGGSQYF
CDR3 DNA: TGTGCCAGCAGCTTAGTGACTAGCGCTCAGGGGGGATCGCAGTATTTT

D gene: NA
V gene: TRBV7-9
J gene: TRBJ1-2
clone size: NA
CDR3 protein: CASSLAAGAGYTF
CDR3 DNA: TGTGCCAGCAGCTTAGCGGCGGGGGCAGGCTACACCTTC

D gene: TRBD2
V gene: TRBV7-2
J gene: TRBJ2-4
clone size: NA
CDR3 protein: CASSPRASGGGPAYF
CDR3 DNA: TGTGCCAGCAGCCCGAGGGCTAGCGGGGGGGGGCCGGCCTACTTC

D gene: NA
V gene: TRBV6-1
J gene: TRBJ2-2
clone size: NA
CDR3 protein: CAIQRFQGVTGELFF
CDR3 DNA: TGTGCCATCCAACGGTTTCAGGGAGTCACCGGGGAGCTGTTTTTT

D gene: NA
V gene: TRBV5-1
J gene: TRBJ2-2
clone size: NA
CDR3 protein: CASSSDGNTGELFF
CDR3 DNA: TGCGCCAGCAGCTCGGACGGGAACACCGGGGAGCTGTTTTTT

D gene: NA
V gene: TRBV5-6
J gene: TRBJ2-5
clone size: NA
CDR3 protein: CASSLFHRDQETQYF
CDR3 DNA: TGTGCCAGCAGCTTGTTCCACAGGGACCAAGAGACCCAGTACTTC

D gene: NA
V gene: TRBV7-8
J gene: TRBJ2-5
clone size: NA
CDR3 protein: CASSPGFVTQETQYF
CDR3 DNA: TGTGCCAGCAGCCCTGGCTTCGTGACACAAGAGACCCAGTACTTC

D gene: NA
V gene: TRBV5-4
J gene: TRBJ2-5
clone size: NA
CDR3 protein: CASSLGGVQETQYF
CDR3 DNA: TGTGCCAGCAGCTTGGGAGGAGTTCAAGAGACCCAGTACTTC

D gene: NA
V gene: TRBV6-6
J gene: TRBJ2-7
clone size: NA
CDR3 protein: CASSYEGNEQYF
CDR3 DNA: TGTGCCAGCAGTTACGAAGGCAACGAGCAGTACTTC

D gene: TRBD1
V gene: TRBV18
J gene: TRBJ2-1
clone size: NA
CDR3 protein: CASSPSSGTGALRDNEQFF
CDR3 DNA: TGTGCCAGCTCACCAAGTTCCGGGACAGGGGCCCTAAGGGACAATGAGCAGTTCTTC

D gene: NA
V gene: TRBV5-1
J gene: TRBJ2-1
clone size: NA
CDR3 protein: CASSPIPSQHEQFF
CDR3 DNA: TGCGCCAGCAGCCCAATCCCTAGCCAGCATGAGCAGTTCTTC

D gene: TRBD1
V gene: TRBV10-2
J gene: TRBJ2-1
clone size: NA
CDR3 protein: CASARGPWNEQFF
CDR3 DNA: TGCGCCAGTGCGAGGGGGCCTTGGAATGAGCAGTTCTTC

D gene: NA
V gene: TRBV7-2
J gene: TRBJ1-3
clone size: NA
CDR3 protein: CASSLSTPSSGNTIYF
CDR3 DNA: TGTGCCAGCAGCTTAAGCACCCCGAGCTCTGGAAACACCATATATTTT

D gene: NA
V gene: TRBV19
J gene: TRBJ1-1
clone size: NA
CDR3 protein: CASSTHAKNTEAFF
CDR3 DNA: TGTGCCAGTAGTACACACGCTAAGAACACTGAAGCTTTCTTT

D gene: NA
V gene: TRBV9
J gene: TRBJ2-1
clone size: NA
CDR3 protein: CASSAHSRGLYNEQFF
CDR3 DNA: TGTGCCAGCAGCGCGCACTCCCGGGGGTTATACAATGAGCAGTTCTTC

D gene: TRBD1
V gene: TRBV5-1
J gene: TRBJ1-1
clone size: NA
CDR3 protein: CASSLAGQGNTEAFF
CDR3 DNA: TGCGCCAGCAGCTTGGCGGGACAGGGGAACACTGAAGCTTTCTTT

D gene: TRBD1
V gene: TRBV29-1
J gene: TRBJ1-2
clone size: NA
CDR3 protein: CSSGEDRGRRGGYTF
CDR3 DNA: TGCAGCTCCGGGGAGGACAGGGGGCGTCGTGGCGGCTACACCTTC

D gene: TRBD1
V gene: TRBV7-9
J gene: TRBJ1-2
clone size: NA
CDR3 protein: CASSLAIPGQGSGGYTF
CDR3 DNA: TGTGCCAGCAGCTTAGCAATTCCGGGACAGGGGTCTGGAGGCTACACCTTC

D gene: TRBD2
V gene: TRBV6-1
J gene: TRBJ2-1
clone size: few
CDR3 protein: CASSEQPGGNEQFF
CDR3 DNA: TGTGCCAGCAGTGAACAGCCGGGAGGAAATGAGCAGTTCTTC

D gene: TRBD1
V gene: TRBV10-3
J gene: TRBJ2-5
clone size: few
CDR3 protein: CAIRGQGAQETQYF
CDR3 DNA: TGTGCCATCAGGGGCCAGGGGGCACAAGAGACCCAGTACTTC

D gene: NA
V gene: TRBV27
J gene: TRBJ2-5
clone size: few
CDR3 protein: CASSRGLHQETQYF
CDR3 DNA: TGTGCCAGCAGTCGGGGCCTCCACCAAGAGACCCAGTACTTC

D gene: NA
V gene: TRBV5-1
J gene: TRBJ2-7
clone size: NA
CDR3 protein: CASSLEAGRSPEQYF
CDR3 DNA: TGCGCCAGCAGCTTGGAGGCAGGGAGGTCTCCGGAGCAGTACTTC

D gene: NA
V gene: TRBV12-5
J gene: TRBJ2-1
clone size: NA
CDR3 protein: CASGLVLGGPHEQFF
CDR3 DNA: TGTGCTAGTGGTTTGGTACTTGGGGGACCCCATGAGCAGTTCTTC

D gene: TRBD2
V gene: TRBV27
J gene: TRBJ2-3
clone size: few
CDR3 protein: CASSLLWGGLYTQYF
CDR3 DNA: TGTGCCAGCAGTTTATTGTGGGGGGGTCTTTATACGCAGTATTTT

D gene: NA
V gene: TRBV10-3
J gene: TRBJ1-6
clone size: NA
CDR3 protein: CAISEGILNSPLHF
CDR3 DNA: TGTGCCATCAGTGAGGGAATTCTTAATTCACCCCTCCACTTT

D gene: NA
V gene: TRBV28
J gene: TRBJ1-5
clone size: few
CDR3 protein: CASSPDGLADQPQHF
CDR3 DNA: TGTGCCAGCAGCCCCGACGGTTTAGCGGATCAGCCCCAGCATTTT

D gene: TRBD1
V gene: TRBV7-6
J gene: TRBJ2-7
clone size: NA
CDR3 protein: CASSPGGQGAYEQYF
CDR3 DNA: TGTGCCAGCAGCCCTGGGGGACAGGGTGCCTACGAGCAGTACTTC

D gene: TRBD2
V gene: TRBV4-3
J gene: TRBJ2-7
clone size: NA
CDR3 protein: CASSQARGSSYEQYF
CDR3 DNA: TGCGCCAGCAGCCAAGCGCGGGGGAGCTCCTACGAGCAGTACTTC

D gene: TRBD1
V gene: TRBV25-1
J gene: TRBJ1-2
clone size: NA
CDR3 protein: CASSDVWDRYNYGYTF
CDR3 DNA: TGTGCCAGCAGTGACGTTTGGGACAGGTATAACTATGGCTACACCTTC

D gene: TRBD2
V gene: TRBV11-3
J gene: TRBJ2-2
clone size: NA
CDR3 protein: CASSQHSGGAGELFF
CDR3 DNA: TGTGCCAGCAGCCAACATAGCGGGGGGGCCGGGGAGCTGTTTTTT

D gene: TRBD1
V gene: TRBV9
J gene: TRBJ2-3
clone size: NA
CDR3 protein: CASSPRTGTDTQYF
CDR3 DNA: TGTGCCAGCAGCCCACGGACAGGGACAGATACGCAGTATTTT

D gene: NA
V gene: TRBV7-2
J gene: TRBJ1-3
clone size: NA
CDR3 protein: CASSSRPELTAGNTIYF
CDR3 DNA: TGTGCCAGCAGCTCACGACCAGAGTTGACAGCTGGAAACACCATATATTTT

D gene: TRBD1
V gene: TRBV29-1
J gene: TRBJ1-2
clone size: NA
CDR3 protein: CSVDRATGKNYGYTF
CDR3 DNA: TGCAGCGTTGATCGCGCGACAGGGAAAAACTATGGCTACACCTTC

D gene: NA
V gene: TRBV14
J gene: TRBJ2-1
clone size: NA
CDR3 protein: CASTPLRGGAWNEQFF
CDR3 DNA: TGTGCCAGCACTCCCCTTAGAGGGGGGGCGTGGAATGAGCAGTTCTTC

D gene: TRBD2
V gene: TRBV5-4
J gene: TRBJ2-7
clone size: NA
CDR3 protein: CASSPTSGMYEQYF
CDR3 DNA: TGTGCCAGCAGCCCGACTAGCGGGATGTACGAGCAGTACTTC

D gene: TRBD1
V gene: TRBV30
J gene: TRBJ2-1
clone size: NA
CDR3 protein: CACSAGTGGLSPYNEQFF
CDR3 DNA: TGTGCCTGCTCAGCCGGGACAGGGGGCTTATCACCCTACAATGAGCAGTTCTTC

D gene: NA
V gene: TRBV2
J gene: TRBJ1-3
clone size: NA
CDR3 protein: CASSESGVHGNTIYF
CDR3 DNA: TGTGCCAGCAGTGAGTCAGGCGTGCACGGAAACACCATATATTTT

D gene: NA
V gene: TRBV7-8
J gene: TRBJ2-7
clone size: many
CDR3 protein: CASSRELGGEQYF
CDR3 DNA: TGTGCCAGCAGCAGAGAGTTAGGTGGCGAGCAGTACTTC

D gene: TRBD1
V gene: TRBV18
J gene: TRBJ2-2
clone size: NA
CDR3 protein: CASSSRLTGGANTGELFF
CDR3 DNA: TGTGCCAGCTCATCTCGATTGACAGGGGGCGCGAACACCGGGGAGCTGTTTTTT

D gene: TRBD1
V gene: TRBV6-5
J gene: TRBJ1-3
clone size: once
CDR3 protein: CASRRTGVGNTIYF
CDR3 DNA: TGTGCCAGCAGGAGGACAGGGGTGGGAAACACCATATATTTT

D gene: TRBD1
V gene: TRBV5-1
J gene: TRBJ1-1
clone size: NA
CDR3 protein: CASTLDGTGDTEAFF
CDR3 DNA: TGCGCCAGCACCTTGGACGGGACAGGGGACACTGAAGCTTTCTTT

D gene: NA
V gene: TRBV7-2
J gene: TRBJ2-5
clone size: NA
CDR3 protein: CASSPRLGQMIRTQYF
CDR3 DNA: TGTGCCAGCAGCCCTAGGCTAGGGCAGATGATAAGGACCCAGTACTTC

D gene: TRBD2
V gene: TRBV4-2
J gene: TRBJ2-5
clone size: NA
CDR3 protein: CASSQDVVASGQETQYF
CDR3 DNA: TGTGCCAGCAGCCAAGATGTAGTGGCTAGCGGGCAAGAGACCCAGTACTTC

D gene: NA
V gene: TRBV5-1
J gene: TRBJ2-1
clone size: NA
CDR3 protein: CASSVVAASSYNEQFF
CDR3 DNA: TGCGCCAGCAGCGTGGTAGCGGCGAGCTCCTACAATGAGCAGTTCTTC

D gene: NA
V gene: TRBV11-2
J gene: TRBJ1-3
clone size: NA
CDR3 protein: CASSLSTPSSGNTIYF
CDR3 DNA: TGTGCCAGCAGCTTAAGCACCCCGAGCTCTGGAAACACCATATATTTT

D gene: TRBD2
V gene: TRBV7-3
J gene: TRBJ2-7
clone size: NA
CDR3 protein: CASSLSFSREVPYEQYF
CDR3 DNA: TGTGCCAGCAGCTTAAGCTTCTCGCGGGAGGTTCCCTACGAGCAGTACTTC

D gene: TRBD1
V gene: TRBV27
J gene: TRBJ1-2
clone size: NA
CDR3 protein: CASSRTGVDYGYTF
CDR3 DNA: TGTGCCAGCAGCCGGACAGGGGTCGACTATGGCTACACCTTC

D gene: NA
V gene: TRBV9
J gene: TRBJ2-2
clone size: few
CDR3 protein: CASSGGLQGTGELFF
CDR3 DNA: TGTGCCAGCAGCGGGGGACTTCAGGGCACCGGGGAGCTGTTTTTT

D gene: NA
V gene: TRBV12-5
J gene: TRBJ2-5
clone size: once
CDR3 protein: CASGPGRETQYF
CDR3 DNA: TGTGCTAGTGGTCCTGGTCGGGAGACCCAGTACTTC

D gene: TRBD1
V gene: TRBV25-1
J gene: TRBJ1-4
clone size: NA
CDR3 protein: CASSESGTGGTNEKLFF
CDR3 DNA: TGTGCCAGCAGTGAATCCGGGACAGGGGGAACTAATGAAAAACTGTTTTTT

D gene: NA
V gene: TRBV7-9
J gene: TRBJ1-1
clone size: NA
CDR3 protein: CASSSRTKGKNTEAFF
CDR3 DNA: TGTGCCAGCAGCTCTAGGACAAAGGGGAAGAACACTGAAGCTTTCTTT